These T cell receptor beta chains were read from a single sample in a study of CD8+ T cells in alopecia areata. Produced via immunoSEQ multiplex PCR; TCRdb's table is partial and in-frame only. The table has 150,000 to 200,000 clones, 50% to 60% seen once; the top ten hold roughly 15%. The sample consisted of CD4+ T cells sorted from blood, taken at week 0. All receptors come from a human donor with alopecia areata. CDR3s include the opening cysteine and the closing phenylalanine or tryptophan. A D gene is named only where the DNA matches it firmly. A row's size may be missing; if present it is once, few, many or a size class.

v_gene: TRBV30
j_gene: TRBJ1-2
abundance: -
d_gene: -
CDR3aa: CAWSLVWGSYYGYTF
CDR3nt: TGTGCTTGGAGTCTAGTCTGGGGGAGCTACTATGGCTACACCTTC

v_gene: TRBV20-1
j_gene: TRBJ2-7
abundance: -
d_gene: -
CDR3aa: CSAKGAYEQYF
CDR3nt: TGCAGTGCTAAGGGTGCCTACGAGCAGTACTTC

v_gene: TRBV20-1
j_gene: TRBJ1-2
abundance: -
d_gene: -
CDR3aa: CSTSTGGGYTF
CDR3nt: TGCAGTACTTCTACAGGCGGTGGCTACACCTTC

v_gene: TRBV27
j_gene: TRBJ2-5
abundance: -
d_gene: -
CDR3aa: CASSTVGETQYF
CDR3nt: TGTGCCAGCTCCACGGTGGGCGAGACCCAGTACTTC

v_gene: TRBV4-1
j_gene: TRBJ1-1
abundance: -
d_gene: -
CDR3aa: CATEVGWGHTEAFF
CDR3nt: TGCGCCACCGAGGTGGGGTGGGGGCACACTGAAGCTTTCTTT

v_gene: TRBV30
j_gene: TRBJ1-1
abundance: -
d_gene: -
CDR3aa: CAWSVDSNTEAFF
CDR3nt: TGTGCCTGGAGTGTTGACAGCAACACTGAAGCTTTCTTT

v_gene: TRBV4-1
j_gene: TRBJ1-1
abundance: -
d_gene: -
CDR3aa: CASSQLRPGGLNTEAFF
CDR3nt: TGCGCCAGCAGCCAACTTAGACCGGGGGGCCTGAACACTGAAGCTTTCTTT

v_gene: TRBV30
j_gene: TRBJ2-3
abundance: few
d_gene: TRBD2
CDR3aa: CAHKDGGATTDTQYF
CDR3nt: TGTGCCCACAAAGACGGGGGGGCGACCACAGATACGCAGTATTTT

v_gene: TRBV29-1
j_gene: TRBJ1-2
abundance: few
d_gene: -
CDR3aa: CSALYNNYGYTF
CDR3nt: TGCAGCGCCCTGTACAATAACTATGGCTACACCTTC

v_gene: TRBV30
j_gene: TRBJ2-5
abundance: -
d_gene: TRBD1
CDR3aa: CAWSRGQGRETQYF
CDR3nt: TGTGCCTGGAGTCGTGGACAGGGGCGAGAGACCCAGTACTTC

v_gene: TRBV7-6
j_gene: TRBJ1-2
abundance: -
d_gene: -
CDR3aa: CASSPSTGFGYTF
CDR3nt: TGTGCCAGCAGCCCCTCGACAGGATTTGGCTACACCTTC

v_gene: TRBV4-1
j_gene: TRBJ1-2
abundance: -
d_gene: TRBD1
CDR3aa: CASSQGLSQGTYGYTF
CDR3nt: TGCGCCAGCAGCCAAGGGCTCTCACAGGGGACCTATGGCTACACCTTC

v_gene: TRBV29-1
j_gene: TRBJ1-2
abundance: -
d_gene: TRBD1
CDR3aa: CSVGEGTGVAYGYTF
CDR3nt: TGCAGCGTAGGAGAGGGGACAGGCGTAGCCTATGGCTACACCTTC

v_gene: TRBV5-1
j_gene: TRBJ2-3
abundance: -
d_gene: -
CDR3aa: CASSLERGTQYF
CDR3nt: TGCGCCAGCAGCTTGGAACGTGGTACGCAGTATTTT

v_gene: TRBV4-2
j_gene: TRBJ2-1
abundance: -
d_gene: -
CDR3aa: CASSLRGASSYNEQFF
CDR3nt: TGTGCCAGCAGCCTACGCGGGGCCAGCTCCTACAATGAGCAGTTCTTC

v_gene: TRBV5-6
j_gene: TRBJ1-4
abundance: few
d_gene: TRBD1
CDR3aa: CASSEQQGAEKLFF
CDR3nt: TGTGCCAGCAGCGAACAACAGGGGGCTGAAAAACTGTTTTTT

v_gene: TRBV2
j_gene: TRBJ2-1
abundance: -
d_gene: TRBD2
CDR3aa: CASRWTSGTIEQFF
CDR3nt: TGTGCCAGCAGGTGGACTAGCGGGACAATTGAGCAGTTCTTC

v_gene: TRBV20-1
j_gene: TRBJ1-1
abundance: -
d_gene: -
CDR3aa: CSARNTEAFF
CDR3nt: TGCAGTGCTAGAAACACTGAAGCTTTCTTT

v_gene: TRBV18
j_gene: TRBJ1-5
abundance: -
d_gene: TRBD1
CDR3aa: CASSPQNRGSGQPQHF
CDR3nt: TGTGCCAGCTCACCACAAAACAGGGGCTCGGGTCAGCCCCAGCATTTT

v_gene: TRBV7-9
j_gene: TRBJ1-2
abundance: -
d_gene: -
CDR3aa: CASSPLSVAVYTF
CDR3nt: TGTGCCAGCAGCCCCCTTAGTGTGGCGGTCTACACCTTC

v_gene: TRBV29-1
j_gene: TRBJ2-1
abundance: -
d_gene: TRBD1
CDR3aa: CSAVTTGDQFF
CDR3nt: TGCAGCGCCGTAACGACAGGGGATCAGTTCTTC

v_gene: TRBV15
j_gene: TRBJ1-3
abundance: many
d_gene: -
CDR3aa: CATSSRHETGNTIYF
CDR3nt: TGTGCCACCAGCAGCAGACATGAGACTGGAAACACCATATATTTT

v_gene: TRBV5-1
j_gene: TRBJ1-2
abundance: -
d_gene: -
CDR3aa: CASSLGQSRDYGYTF
CDR3nt: TGCGCCAGCAGCTTGGGACAGAGTCGGGACTATGGCTACACCTTC

v_gene: TRBV28
j_gene: TRBJ1-2
abundance: -
d_gene: -
CDR3aa: CASSLLPYGYTF
CDR3nt: TGTGCCAGCAGTTTATTACCCTATGGCTACACCTTC

v_gene: TRBV6-5
j_gene: TRBJ2-6
abundance: -
d_gene: -
CDR3aa: CASSYGVLPGANVLTF
CDR3nt: TGTGCCAGCAGTTACGGGGTTCTCCCTGGGGCCAACGTCCTGACTTTC

v_gene: TRBV5-1
j_gene: TRBJ1-6
abundance: -
d_gene: TRBD1
CDR3aa: CASSLTGAEGSPLHF
CDR3nt: TGCGCCAGCAGCTTGACAGGGGCTGAGGGATCACCCCTCCACTTT

v_gene: TRBV5-1
j_gene: TRBJ2-5
abundance: -
d_gene: -
CDR3aa: CASSLEGETQYF
CDR3nt: TGCGCCAGCAGCTTGGAAGGGGAGACCCAGTACTTC

v_gene: TRBV20-1
j_gene: TRBJ1-2
abundance: -
d_gene: -
CDR3aa: CSASHLRGYTF
CDR3nt: TGCAGTGCTAGTCACCTTCGAGGCTACACCTTC

v_gene: TRBV11-2
j_gene: TRBJ2-5
abundance: -
d_gene: -
CDR3aa: CASSLLSTQYF
CDR3nt: TGTGCCAGCAGCTTACTATCGACCCAGTACTTC

v_gene: TRBV19
j_gene: TRBJ2-5
abundance: -
d_gene: -
CDR3aa: CATLAGGGETQYF
CDR3nt: TGTGCCACCCTAGCTGGAGGAGGGGAGACCCAGTACTTC